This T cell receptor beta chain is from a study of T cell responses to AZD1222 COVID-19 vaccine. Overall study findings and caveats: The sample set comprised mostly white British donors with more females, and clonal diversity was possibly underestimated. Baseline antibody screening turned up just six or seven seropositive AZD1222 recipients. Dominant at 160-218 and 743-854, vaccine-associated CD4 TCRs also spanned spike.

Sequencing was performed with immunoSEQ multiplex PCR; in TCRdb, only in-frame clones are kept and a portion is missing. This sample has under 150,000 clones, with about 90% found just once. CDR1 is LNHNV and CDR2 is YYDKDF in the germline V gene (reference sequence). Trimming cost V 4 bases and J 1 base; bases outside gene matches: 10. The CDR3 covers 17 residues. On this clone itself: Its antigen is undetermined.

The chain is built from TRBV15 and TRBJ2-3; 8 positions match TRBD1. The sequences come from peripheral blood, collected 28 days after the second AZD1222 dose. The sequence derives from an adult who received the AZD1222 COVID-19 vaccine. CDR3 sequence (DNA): TGTGCCACCAGCAAAGACAGGGGACGACACCGCACAGATACGCAGTATTTT. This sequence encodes CATSKDRGRHRTDTQYF.